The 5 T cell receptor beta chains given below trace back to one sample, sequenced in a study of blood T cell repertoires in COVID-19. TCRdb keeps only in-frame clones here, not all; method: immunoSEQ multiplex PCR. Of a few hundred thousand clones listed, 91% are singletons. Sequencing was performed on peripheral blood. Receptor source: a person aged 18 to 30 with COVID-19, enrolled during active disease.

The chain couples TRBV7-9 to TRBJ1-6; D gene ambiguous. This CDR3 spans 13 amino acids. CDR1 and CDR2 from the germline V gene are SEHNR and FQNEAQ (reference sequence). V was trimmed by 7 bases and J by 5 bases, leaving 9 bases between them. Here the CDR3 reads CASTSGDNSPLHF. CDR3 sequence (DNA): TGTGCCAGCACCTCGGGTGATAATTCACCCCTCCACTTT.

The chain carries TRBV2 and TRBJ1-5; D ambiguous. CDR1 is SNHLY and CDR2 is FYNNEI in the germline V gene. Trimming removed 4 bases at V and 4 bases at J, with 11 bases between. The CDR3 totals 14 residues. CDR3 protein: CASSAAGNNQPQHF. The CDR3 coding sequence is TGTGCCAGCAGTGCGGCAGGCAATAATCAGCCCCAGCATTTT.

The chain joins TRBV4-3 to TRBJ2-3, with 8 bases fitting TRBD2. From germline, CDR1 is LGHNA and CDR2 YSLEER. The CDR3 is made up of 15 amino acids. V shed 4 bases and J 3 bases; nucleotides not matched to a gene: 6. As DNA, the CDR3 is TGCGCCAGCAGCCCTCGGGCTAGCGGGACAGATACGCAGTATTTT. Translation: CASSPRASGTDTQYF.

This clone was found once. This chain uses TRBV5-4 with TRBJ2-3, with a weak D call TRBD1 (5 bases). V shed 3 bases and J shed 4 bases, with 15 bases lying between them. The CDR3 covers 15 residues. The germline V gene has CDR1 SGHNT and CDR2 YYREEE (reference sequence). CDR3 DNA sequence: TGTGCCAGCAGCTCATTAGGGGTGGACGCAGATACGCAGTATTTT. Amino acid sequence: CASSSLGVDADTQYF.

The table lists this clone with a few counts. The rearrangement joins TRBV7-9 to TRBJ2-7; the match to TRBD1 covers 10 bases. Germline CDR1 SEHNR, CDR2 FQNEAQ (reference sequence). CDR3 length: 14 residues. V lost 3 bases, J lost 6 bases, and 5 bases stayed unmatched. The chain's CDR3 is CASSFGTGASEQYF. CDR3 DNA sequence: TGTGCCAGCAGCTTCGGGACAGGGGCAAGCGAGCAGTACTTC.